This T cell receptor (beta chain) appears in the sequencing data of a study of blood T cell repertoires in COVID-19. Donors were grouped by their self-reported clinical history. Assay: immunoSEQ multiplex PCR; the TCRdb copy retains only in-frame clones and omits some. Among about 370,000 clones listed, roughly 90% were seen once. Germline V lookup: CDR1 LNHDA, CDR2 SQIVND (reference sequence). The CDR3 totals 14 residues. V gave up 2 bases and J gave up 7 bases, with 11 bases separating them. Specimen: PBMCs or T cells enriched from blood (not recorded which). The sequence came from a woman aged 40 to 50 who had been exposed to COVID-19. The V call is TRBV19, the J call TRBJ1-4; the D is unclear. Written as DNA, the CDR3 is TGTGCCAGTAGTATAAGCGGTTCAGGTGAAAAACTGTTTTTT. Translating gives CASSISGSGEKLFF. Using reference TRBV19 and TRBJ1-4 for the parts outside the CDR3, the full variable domain is DGGITQSPKYLFRKEGQNVTLSCEQNLNHDAMYWYRQDPGQGLRLIYYSQIVNDFQKGDIAEGYSVSREKKESFPLTVTSAQKNPTAFYLCASSISGSGEKLFFGSGTQLSVL.